This T cell receptor (beta chain) was profiled in a study of beta chain features in type 1 diabetes. Study-wide points: Among patients with Type 1 diabetes, TCRB CDR3s were moderately but significantly shorter in every one of the four CD4+ subsets.

This clone occurred a few times. Its antigen is unidentified. The CDR3 is 14 amino acids. The V and J ends lost 4 bases and 5 bases, in that order; junction bases with no gene match: 2. The germline V gene encodes CDR1 MNHEY and CDR2 SVGAGI. Every bit of the isolated RNA underwent reverse transcription, so sequencing read expressed TCRB transcripts. Repertoires were generated with immunoSEQ multiplex PCR, while TCRdb's copy carries only in-frame clones and drops some. The sample contains about 740,000 clones, around an eighth of which appear only once. The source material was naive CD4+ T cells from blood. The rearrangement links TRBV6-5 to TRBJ2-5, with TRBD2 matching 12 bases. This TCR derives from a young man with type 1 diabetes. DNA for the CDR3: TGTGCCAGCAGTTCGGGACTAGCGGGTGAGACCCAGTACTTC. It translates to CASSSGLAGETQYF.